This entry lists 28 T cell receptor beta chains sequenced from one sample in a study. In TCRdb, the 5' RACE reads were re-called with MiXCR into one record per CDR3 protein. The sample yields around 8,000 distinct CDR3 sequences, more than 30% seen once. Sequences were obtained from tumor-infiltrating memory CD4+ T cells sorted from the breast tumor. Subset given: memory CD4+ T cells, CD4+CD45RO+CD25-. These receptors originate from a female donor with breast cancer.

In its sample, this clonotype ranks as medium-sized. The V call is TRBV5-1, the J call TRBJ1-1, with D possibly TRBD1 on 5 matching bases. V was cut by 1 base and J by 5 bases, with 6 bases left in between. The germline CDR1 and CDR2 sequences are SGHRS and YFSETQ. The CDR3 length is 12 residues. The CDR3 spells CASSLSGTEAFF. CDR3 DNA sequence: TGCGCCAGCAGCTTGTCAGGGACTGAAGCTTTCTTT.

The CDR3 loop is CASKNIGSMGGYTF. As DNA, the CDR3 is TGCGCCAGCAAGAATATCGGCAGCATGGGTGGCTACACCTTC. The chain combines TRBV5-1 with TRBJ1-2; D is undetermined. Looked up from germline, CDR1 is SGHRS and CDR2 is YFSETQ. V shed 6 bases and J shed 7 bases, with 19 bases lying between them. The CDR3 spans 14 residues.

The CDR3 loop is CASSQGGPQETQYF. In nucleotides, the CDR3 is TGTGCCAGCAGCCAAGGTGGGCCCCAAGAGACCCAGTACTTC. This chain uses TRBV12-3 or TRBV12-4 with TRBJ2-5; D remains unclear. There are 14 residues in the CDR3. Trimming left V 6 bases short and J 1 base short, with 12 bases between.

This clonotype was counted ten times or more. The chain combines TRBV20-1 with TRBJ2-6; D is unresolved. The V gene lost 2 bases and the J gene lost 0 bases, with 8 bases spanning the gap. Per germline, CDR1 DFQATT and CDR2 SNEGSKA (reference sequence). The CDR3 consists of 15 residues. For the CDR3, the DNA is TGCAGTGCTAGAAGAATTAGCTCTGGGGCCAACGTCCTGACTTTC. Translated: CSARRISSGANVLTF.

This clonotype counts as medium-sized. The chain has TRBV7-9 and TRBJ2-1; TRBD2 matches at 9 bases. CDR1 and CDR2 from the germline V gene are SEHNR and FQNEAQ (reference sequence). The CDR3 is 15 amino acids. J lost 4 bases, V lost 2 bases, and 3 bases had no gene match. The CDR3 region has the DNA TGTGCCAGCAGCTTATCGCGGGAGGGGTACAATGAGCAGTTCTTC. This encodes CASSLSREGYNEQFF.

The rearrangement joins TRBV4-1 to TRBJ2-5; D is tentatively TRBD1 or TRBD2 (5 bases each). V was pared by 0 bases and J by 5 bases, with 10 bases between. The germline gives CDR1 MGHRA, CDR2 YSYEKL. The CDR3 spans 14 residues. The CDR3 DNA is TGCGCCAGCAGCCAAGAGAGGGGCTGGGAGACCCAGTACTTC. The encoded protein is CASSQERGWETQYF.

A remark on this clonotype: It may be a read error: a sequence one base away is much more abundant. This CDR3 is CASTPPGQEYYEQFF. The DNA of the CDR3 is TGTGCCAGCACCCCGCCGGGACAAGAATATTATGAGCAGTTCTTC. The genes are TRBV7-9 and TRBJ2-1; D may be TRBD1 (6 bases). The CDR3 extends over 15 amino acids. V was shortened by 7 bases and J by 8 bases, with 21 bases between the two germline ends. Germline V gene lookup returns CDR1 SEHNR and CDR2 FQNEAQ (reference sequence).

This clonotype has only a few counts. The chain joins TRBV7-8 to TRBJ2-1; D may be TRBD1 (6 bases). Germline CDR1 and CDR2: SGHVS and FQNEAQ. The CDR3 is 13 residues long. V dropped 3 bases and J dropped 6 bases, with 9 bases sitting between them. The CDR3 coding sequence is TGTGCCAGCAGCTTTCCACAGGGCAATGAGCAGTTCTTC. Its protein product is CASSFPQGNEQFF.

A word on this clonotype: A read error may explain this, as a much larger clone is one base away. The chain recombines TRBV18 with TRBJ1-5; 7 bases match TRBD1. CDR1 and CDR2 from the germline V gene are KGHSH and LQKENI. The CDR3 is made up of 14 amino acids. CDR3 nucleotide sequence: TGTGCCAGCACACCTGGACAGGCGGATCAGCCCCAGCATTTT. It yields the protein CASTPGQADQPQHF.

About this clonotype: This may come from a read error, since a much larger clone is one base off. The chain links TRBV29-1 to TRBJ1-1; 7 bases map to TRBD1. V dropped 6 bases and J dropped 3; count of bases not matched to a gene: 7. The CDR3 length is 13 residues. The V gene's germline CDR1 is SQVTM and CDR2 ANQGSEA. CDR3 loop: CSVWDRLDTEAFF. The CDR3 DNA sequence: TGCAGCGTATGGGACAGATTGGACACTGAAGCTTTCTTT.

The chain uses TRBV20-1 and TRBJ1-5; a possible D gene is TRBD1 (5 bases). The CDR3 runs to 13 residues. The germline gives CDR1 DFQATT, CDR2 SNEGSKA (reference sequence). Trimming cost V 3 bases and J 9 bases, with 15 bases left between them. The CDR3 here is CSASRGVLPPQHF. The CDR3 DNA follows: TGCAGTGCTAGCCGGGGGGTTTTGCCGCCCCAGCATTTT.

For this clonotype: One junction end disagrees with the germline gene, perhaps due to a read error. This rearrangement joins TRBV4-1 to TRBJ2-7; no definite D call. This CDR3 comprises 15 residues. From germline, CDR1 is MGHRA and CDR2 YSYEKL. Here the CDR3 DNA reads TGCACCAGCAGCCAAGATCCTAATAAGCCCTACGAGCAGGACTTC. This codes for CTSSQDPNKPYEQDF.

Comments on this clonotype: This may arise from a read error, as a much more abundant clone is one base away. The genes are TRBV7-9 and TRBJ2-7; 9 nucleotides align to TRBD1. The CDR3 extends over 14 amino acids. Looked up from germline, CDR1 is SEHNR and CDR2 is FQNEAQ (reference sequence). The CDR3 here is CASSLQGAGYGQYF. The CDR3 DNA follows: TGTGCCAGCAGCCTACAGGGGGCGGGATACGGGCAGTACTTC.

By share of the sample, this clonotype is medium-sized. The CDR3 nucleotides read TGTGCCAGCAGCTCCGGAGGGAACCAAGAGACCCAGTACTTC. This translates into CASSSGGNQETQYF. V usage is TRBV7-9 and J usage is TRBJ2-5, with D possibly TRBD2 on 6 matching bases. V was trimmed by 4 bases and J by 0 bases, leaving 9 bases between them. Germline V gives CDR1 SEHNR, CDR2 FQNEAQ (reference sequence). CDR3 length: 14 residues.

The CDR3 protein is CASSRNSNQPQHF. The DNA for the CDR3 is TGTGCCAGCAGTAGAAATAGCAATCAGCCCCAGCATTTT. V and J are TRBV6-6 and TRBJ1-5; D is unclear. The V end was cut by 5 bases, the J end by 0 bases, with 5 bases between. Germline lookup yields CDR1 MNHNY and CDR2 SVGAGI (reference sequence). The CDR3 loop spans 13 amino acids.

This clonotype is labeled as medium-sized. This sequence joins TRBV6-1 and TRBJ1-2, with D possibly TRBD1 on 5 matching bases. V dropped 2 bases and J dropped 2 bases, with 12 bases sitting between them. The germline V gene has CDR1 MNHNS and CDR2 SASEGT. The CDR3 loop spans 15 amino acids. CDR3 DNA: TGTGCCAGCAGTGAAACCCAATCAGGGAACTATGGCTACACCTTC. Translated, it gives CASSETQSGNYGYTF.

Note on this clonotype: Since a much larger clone is just one base distant, this may be a read error. J is TRBJ1-2 and V is TRBV5-1; D gene unclear. Germline V CDR1 and CDR2: SGHRS, YFSETQ. The V and J ends lost 4 bases and 4 bases respectively, with 17 bases between them. The CDR3 covers 15 residues. The CDR3 loop reads CASSPGDATSYGYTF. The CDR3, as DNA: TGCGCCAGCAGCCCAGGAGATGCTACCTCCTATGGCTACACCTTC.

Ten or more counts support this clonotype. V gene TRBV3-1 combines with J gene TRBJ1-5; D unresolved. Germline-derived CDR1 and CDR2 are LGHDT and YNNKEL (reference sequence). The CDR3 totals 14 residues. The germline V and J ends were trimmed by 7 bases and 0 bases, with 10 bases remaining between them. DNA for the CDR3: TGTGCCAGCAACCAGTGGAATAGCAATCAGCCCCAGCATTTT. It translates to CASNQWNSNQPQHF.

This clonotype came up many times. This sequence joins TRBV11-2 and TRBJ1-2; D is undetermined. Germline CDR1 and CDR2: SGHAT and FQNNGV. V lost 3 bases and J lost 5, with 16 bases in between. The CDR3 extends over 15 amino acids. The DNA for the CDR3 is TGTGCCAGCAGCTTCTCGTCGGAAGCGGGGTATGGCTACACCTTC. Amino acids: CASSFSSEAGYGYTF.

This clonotype has just a few counts. A much larger clone is a single base away; this may be a read error. The chain links TRBV7-9 to TRBJ2-2, with D unresolved. With 5 bases removed from V and 7 bases from J, the gap between germline ends came to 8 bases. Germline CDR1 is SEHNR and CDR2 is FQNEAQ (reference sequence). The CDR3 spans 12 residues. The CDR3 reads CASSPPSGELFF. CDR3 nucleotides: TGTGCCAGCAGCCCCCCCAGCGGGGAGCTGTTTTTT.

The chain has TRBV7-3 and TRBJ1-2; TRBD1 might be the D (5 bases). CDR1 and CDR2 from the germline V gene are SGHTA and FQGTGA. The CDR3 length is 13 residues. Trimming removed 3 bases from V and 8 bases from J, with 13 bases in between. CDR3 loop: CASSFTREGGYTF. The DNA of the CDR3 is TGTGCCAGCAGCTTCACCAGGGAAGGGGGCTACACCTTC.

About this clonotype: A much more abundant neighbour one base away suggests this may be a read error. The CDR3 does not end in the conserved phenylalanine or tryptophan, so this is likely a read error. The chain joins TRBV5-1 to TRBJ2-2; D not certain. Germline V gives CDR1 SGHRS, CDR2 YFSETQ. V was trimmed by 0 bases and J by 5 bases, leaving 11 bases between them. The CDR3 spans 15 residues. CDR3 protein: CASSLGHEGTGELFS. The CDR3 DNA is TGCGCCAGCAGCTTGGGCCACGAAGGGACCGGGGAGCTGTTTTCT.

A word on this clonotype: Since a much larger clone is just one base distant, this may be a read error. The chain employs TRBV7-2 and TRBJ1-1; a possible D gene is TRBD1 (5 bases). CDR1 SGHTA and CDR2 FQGNSA come from the germline V gene. This CDR3 contains 14 residues. Trimming removed 4 bases at V and 2 bases at J, with 11 bases between. Written as DNA, the CDR3 is TGTGCCAGCAGCTGGAGACAGAGCAACACTGAAGCTTTCTTT. It encodes CASSWRQSNTEAFF.

In DNA form, the CDR3 reads TGTGCCAGCAGCTTAATGATGGCGGCCCACACTGAGCAGTTCTTC. Protein: CASSLMMAAHTEQFF. The chain is built from TRBV7-3 and TRBJ2-1; D is ambiguous. The germline CDR1 and CDR2 sequences are SGHTA and FQGTGA. The CDR3 spans 15 residues. With 1 base removed from V and 9 bases from J, the gap between germline ends came to 16 bases.

V is TRBV6-5 and J is TRBJ1-6, with 7 bases aligning to TRBD1. The V gene end was trimmed by 7 bases and the J gene end by 10 bases; junction bases not matched to a gene: 7. This CDR3 spans 13 amino acids. CDR1 and CDR2 from the germline V gene are MNHEY and SVGAGI. The chain's CDR3 is CASKDRVWSPLHF. In DNA, the CDR3 is TGTGCCAGCAAAGACAGGGTTTGGTCACCCCTCCACTTT.

The J gene is TRBJ1-1, the V gene TRBV7-3; a possible D gene is TRBD1 (6 bases). The CDR3 is 14 amino acids. V was cut by 6 bases and J by 8 bases, with 19 bases left in between. Germline-derived CDR1 and CDR2 are SGHTA and FQGTGA. CDR3 DNA: TGTGCCAGCAGTCAACAGGGCATTGTGACGGAAGCTTTCTTT. As protein: CASSQQGIVTEAFF.

This clonotype appeared a few times. The rearrangement uses TRBV10-3 and TRBJ2-1; D call uncertain. This CDR3 spans 11 amino acids. Germline values: CDR1 ENHRY, CDR2 SYGVKD. The V gene lost 10 bases and the J gene lost 7 bases, with 11 bases spanning the gap. The CDR3 nucleotides are TGTGCCACCAAGCAAGAGAATGAGCAGTTCTTC. Amino acid sequence: CATKQENEQFF.

V gene TRBV20-1 combines with J gene TRBJ2-1, with TRBD2 matching over 9 bases. The ends lost 1 base at V and 10 bases at J; junction bases unmatched: 11. Germline CDR1 and CDR2: DFQATT and SNEGSKA (reference sequence). The CDR3 has 15 residues. Here the CDR3 reads CSARANSGSGAEQFF. The CDR3 nucleotides are TGCAGTGCTAGAGCCAATAGCGGGAGTGGGGCGGAGCAGTTCTTC.